A single sample gave rise to the 12 T cell receptor beta chains below, sequenced in a study of beta chain features in type 1 diabetes. Which antigens these TCRs recognize remains unknown. Expressed TCRB transcripts were sequenced because the entire RNA isolate underwent reverse transcription. Sequenced by immunoSEQ multiplex PCR; TCRdb stores in-frame clones only, minus some. The repertoire consists of about 120,000 clones, with roughly 15% occurring once and the leading ten covering 2.3%. Findings of the study overall: There was a moderate but significant shortening of TCRB CDR3s in all four CD4+ subsets of Type 1 diabetes patients.

Sequencing was performed on central memory CD4+ T cells from blood. These receptors originate from a young man with type 1 diabetes.

This clone was counted a single time. The genes are TRBV27 and TRBJ1-2, with 7 bases that match TRBD1. Germline V gives CDR1 MNHEY, CDR2 SMNVEV (reference sequence). The CDR3 spans 13 residues. J was trimmed by 2 bases and V by 4 bases; bases with no gene match: 1. The CDR3 DNA reads TGTGCCAGCAGTTCGGACAGGAACTATGGCTACACCTTC. It yields the protein CASSSDRNYGYTF.

Comments on this clone: Since a much larger clone is just one base distant, this may be a read error. Other DNA sequences in the same sample also yield this CDR3. The chain couples TRBV7-2 to TRBJ2-3; D not certain. Trimming left V 5 bases short and J 0 bases short, with 3 bases between. The CDR3 spans 12 residues. Germline values: CDR1 SGHTA, CDR2 FQGNSA. The CDR3 DNA is TGTGCCAGCAGCCAAAGCACAGATACGCAGTATTTT. This codes for CASSQSTDTQYF.

This clone appeared a few times. The V gene is TRBV7-2, the J gene TRBJ2-7; TRBD2 might be the D (7 bases). The V gene lost 4 bases and the J gene lost 1 base, with 17 bases spanning the gap. The CDR3 extends over 16 amino acids. CDR1 is SGHTA and CDR2 is FQGNSA in the germline V gene. The DNA of the CDR3 is TGTGCCAGCAGCTCCCCCGGGGGGCCCCGATCCTACGAGCAGTACTTC. As protein: CASSSPGGPRSYEQYF.

The genes are TRBV27 and TRBJ2-1; 11 positions agree with TRBD2. J was trimmed by 0 bases and V by 10 bases; bases with no gene match: 8. Germline CDR1 and CDR2: MNHEY and SMNVEV (reference sequence). There are 16 residues in the CDR3. CDR3 nucleotide sequence: TGTGCCACCACACTAGCGGGGGCGAGCTCCTACAATGAGCAGTTCTTC. It specifies CATTLAGASSYNEQFF.

The rearrangement uses TRBV29-1 and TRBJ2-7; TRBD1 matches 12 bases. V was clipped by 0 bases and J by 5 bases; unmatched bases: 8. The V gene's germline CDR1 is SQVTM and CDR2 ANQGSEA. The CDR3 totals 16 residues. The CDR3 DNA follows: TGCAGCGTTGAAGATCGATGGGGACAGGGGGCAAACGAGCAGTACTTC. It specifies CSVEDRWGQGANEQYF.

This chain connects TRBV6-1 to TRBJ1-2; no reliable D call. CDR3 length: 14 amino acids. V was clipped by 4 bases and J by 4 bases, with 13 bases between them. Germline V gives CDR1 MNHNS, CDR2 SASEGT. CDR3 sequence: CASSGGGFAYGYTF. CDR3 bases: TGTGCCAGCAGTGGAGGCGGTTTCGCCTATGGCTACACCTTC.

This clone was counted a few times. This rearrangement joins TRBV2 to TRBJ1-2; no clear D. Germline CDR1 is SNHLY and CDR2 is FYNNEI. Trimming cost V 5 bases and J 5 bases, with 12 bases left between them. The CDR3 has 13 residues. The CDR3 loop is CASSPDIPYGYTF. The CDR3 DNA is TGTGCCAGCAGTCCCGACATCCCTTATGGCTACACCTTC.

The chain's CDR3 is CASSPPVGRSSGANVLTF. The CDR3 bases are TGTGCCAGCTCACCACCGGTCGGCAGAAGCTCCGGGGCCAACGTCCTGACTTTC. The chain carries TRBV18 and TRBJ2-6; D is ambiguous. Trimming removed 0 bases from V and 4 bases from J, with 16 bases in between. The CDR3 contains 18 residues. The V gene's germline CDR1 is KGHSH and CDR2 LQKENI.

This clone was detected only a few times. The V call is TRBV7-2, the J call TRBJ2-3; 8 bases map to TRBD2. Trimming removed 0 bases from V and 2 bases from J; junction bases left unmatched: 13. This CDR3 is 19 amino acids long. Per germline, CDR1 SGHTA and CDR2 FQGNSA. CDR3 loop: CASSLALVSSGGPTDTQYF. In DNA, the CDR3 is TGTGCCAGCAGCTTAGCCCTCGTGAGCAGCGGGGGCCCCACAGATACGCAGTATTTT.

This chain uses TRBV18 with TRBJ1-1; D gene unclear. The CDR3 runs 15 residues. In germline, CDR1 is KGHSH, CDR2 LQKENI. Trimming took 2 bases from V and 0 from J, leaving 10 bases between them. CDR3: CASSPGRHLNTEAFF. The CDR3, as DNA: TGTGCCAGCTCACCAGGGAGACACCTGAACACTGAAGCTTTCTTT.

This clone came up a few times. As DNA, the CDR3 is TGTGCCAGCAGGCCCGATACGGCGGCTCAGTTCTTC. It encodes CASRPDTAAQFF. This chain joins TRBV2 and TRBJ2-1, with D unresolved. This CDR3 contains 12 residues. Germline-derived CDR1 and CDR2 are SNHLY and FYNNEI. Trimming cost V 6 bases and J 13 bases, with 16 bases left between them.

J is TRBJ1-2 and V is TRBV5-1; D is unresolved. V lost 0 bases, J lost 4 bases, and 7 bases lay in between. This CDR3 spans 13 amino acids. The germline gives CDR1 SGHRS, CDR2 YFSETQ. CDR3 DNA sequence: TGCGCCAGCAGCTTGGACGGCCTCTATGGCTACACCTTC. Translated, it gives CASSLDGLYGYTF.